The 31 T cell receptor beta chains below come from one sample, sequenced in a study of Ad26.COV2.S vaccination and SARS-CoV-2 variants. Treatment noted: about 20 received Ad26.COV2.S at low or high dose, single or two shots; 5 received placebo; per-sample allocation not given. Sampling occurred on day 63 after the first vaccine or placebo injection. Libraries were prepared by immunoSEQ multiplex PCR; TCRdb keeps only in-frame clonotypes and omits some of them. Found here are approximately 500,000 clones, around nine tenths of them singletons; the top ten hold over 10%. Sequenced here: peripheral blood, sampled in a trial of Ad26.COV2.S vaccine versus placebo. The receptors shown here come from a person aged 18-60 years who received the Ad26.COV2.S COVID-19 vaccine or a placebo.

This clone has only one observation. This chain links TRBV27 with TRBJ2-7; D is uncertain. Between the trimmed V and J ends, which lost 6 bases and 5 bases, there was a span of 8 bases. This CDR3 region has 11 residues. The V gene's germline CDR1 is MNHEY and CDR2 SMNVEV (reference sequence). The CDR3 bases are TGTGCCAGCAGGGCAGGTCACGAGCAGTACTTC. Translated: CASRAGHEQYF.

The J gene is TRBJ1-5, the V gene TRBV5-5; D call uncertain. The length of the CDR3 is 15 residues. Germline V lookup: CDR1 SGHKS, CDR2 YYEKEE (reference sequence). Trimming pared 7 bases from V and 2 bases from J, leaving 16 bases between. The CDR3 DNA reads as TGTGCCAGCGGATCTTCCCCGGCGGGCAATCAGCCCCAGCATTTT. It yields the protein CASGSSPAGNQPQHF.

The chain recombines TRBV19 with TRBJ1-2; a possible D gene is TRBD1 (5 bases). Germline loops: CDR1 LNHDA, CDR2 SQIVND (reference sequence). V lost 10 bases to trimming and J lost 2 bases, with 11 bases between them. The length of the CDR3 is 12 residues. This CDR3 reads CATSDKNYGYTF. CDR3 sequence (DNA): TGTGCCACTTCGGACAAGAACTATGGCTACACCTTC.

V gene TRBV29-1 combines with J gene TRBJ2-7; D possibly corresponds to TRBD2 (7 bases). V shed 8 bases and J shed 2 bases, with 22 bases lying between them. Germline CDR1 is SQVTM and CDR2 is ANQGSEA. The CDR3 is 15 amino acids. Written as DNA, the CDR3 is TGCAGCACGTCTTGGGGGGGCATCGGAACCTACGAGCAGTACTTC. This gives the protein CSTSWGGIGTYEQYF.

This clone was detected only a few times. The rearrangement links TRBV15 to TRBJ1-3; TRBD1 might be the D (5 bases). Per germline, CDR1 LNHNV and CDR2 YYDKDF (reference sequence). This CDR3 is built from 15 residues. V was trimmed by 5 bases and J by 5 bases, leaving 16 bases between them. CDR3 nucleotide sequence: TGTGCCACCAGCCCGGGGCAGCAGGCCCGAAACACCATATATTTT. Its protein product is CATSPGQQARNTIYF.

J is TRBJ2-1 and V is TRBV6-4; no clear D gene. The V gene's germline CDR1 is MRHNA and CDR2 SNTAGT. V was shortened by 6 bases and J by 4 bases, with 10 bases between the two germline ends. There are 13 residues in the CDR3. This CDR3 is CASSGGLYNEQFF. As DNA, the CDR3 is TGTGCCAGCAGCGGTGGGCTTTACAATGAGCAGTTCTTC.

This chain uses TRBV6-2 or TRBV6-3 with TRBJ2-1, with D uncertain. From germline, CDR1 is MNHEY and CDR2 SVGEGT. CDR3 length: 13 amino acids. Trimming took 4 bases from V and 2 from J, leaving 6 bases between them. CDR3 loop: CASSSDAYNEQFF. The CDR3 DNA is TGTGCCAGCAGTTCGGACGCCTACAATGAGCAGTTCTTC.

The rearrangement links TRBV6-6 to TRBJ1-5; possible D gene TRBD1, 6 bases. Trimming took 7 bases from V and 3 from J, leaving 19 bases between them. The V gene's germline CDR1 is MNHNY and CDR2 SVGAGI (reference sequence). There are 16 residues in the CDR3. The CDR3 loop reads CASTSGMGASNQPQHF. The CDR3 DNA follows: TGTGCCAGCACCTCGGGAATGGGGGCTTCCAATCAGCCCCAGCATTTT.

The chain is built from TRBV10-3 and TRBJ2-7; 7 bases align to TRBD1. The germline gives CDR1 ENHRY, CDR2 SYGVKD. CDR3 size: 14 residues. Trimming removed 4 bases from V and 6 bases from J; junction bases left unmatched: 9. The CDR3 sequence is CAISVDREILEQYF. The CDR3 DNA reads TGTGCCATCAGTGTAGACAGGGAAATCCTCGAGCAGTACTTC.

The genes are TRBV7-2 and TRBJ1-1; D possibly corresponds to TRBD1 (6 bases). CDR1 and CDR2 (germline): SGHTA, FQGNSA. This CDR3 region has 14 residues. The V end was cut by 4 bases, the J end by 2 bases, with 11 bases between. The CDR3 loop is CASSSRGLNTEAFF. CDR3 bases: TGTGCCAGCAGCTCCAGGGGACTTAACACTGAAGCTTTCTTT.

DNA of the CDR3: TGCAGCGCCGATGGCGGATTTGAGCAGTTCTTC. This encodes CSADGGFEQFF. The rearrangement links TRBV29-1 to TRBJ2-1; D unresolved. There are 11 residues in the CDR3. Trimming took 7 bases from V and 9 from J, leaving 13 bases between them. Germline V gives CDR1 SQVTM, CDR2 ANQGSEA.

J is TRBJ1-5 and V is TRBV7-9; D unclear. Trimming left V 5 bases short and J 1 base short, with 15 bases between. This CDR3 is 16 amino acids long. Germline V lookup: CDR1 SEHNR, CDR2 FQNEAQ (reference sequence). The CDR3 nucleotides read TGTGCCAGCAGCCGGAGTCGGGTCGGCAGCAATCAGCCCCAGCATTTT. This translates into CASSRSRVGSNQPQHF. The full variable domain, rest sourced from reference TRBV7-9 and TRBJ1-5, is DTGVSQNPRHKITKRGQNVTFRCDPISEHNRLYWYRQTLGQGPEFLTYFQNEAQLEKSRLLSDRFSAERPKGSFSTLEIQRTEQGDSAMYLCASSRSRVGSNQPQHFGDGTRLSIL.

This clone occurred once. This chain joins TRBV7-9 and TRBJ2-7, with TRBD1 identical over 7 bases. V gave up 5 bases and J gave up 4 bases; unmatched junction bases: 8. The CDR3 consists of 14 residues. CDR1 is SEHNR and CDR2 is FQNEAQ in the germline V gene (reference sequence). Here the CDR3 DNA reads TGTGCCAGCAGCCACCGGGACAGCGTTTACGAGCAGTACTTC. This sequence encodes CASSHRDSVYEQYF.

This chain links TRBV7-2 with TRBJ2-7; D unclear. Germline V gene data show CDR1 as SGHTA and CDR2 as FQGNSA. The length of the CDR3 is 12 residues. Trimming removed 6 bases at V and 5 bases at J, with 11 bases between. The CDR3: CASSPTSHEQYF. The DNA for the CDR3 is TGTGCCAGCAGTCCTACTTCCCACGAGCAGTACTTC.

The rearrangement links TRBV5-4 to TRBJ2-1, with 10 nucleotides matching TRBD2. In germline, CDR1 is SGHNT, CDR2 YYREEE (reference sequence). The CDR3 is 15 amino acids. The V segment lost 2 bases and the J segment 7 bases; nucleotides outside the gene matches: 6. In DNA, the CDR3 is TGTGCCAGCAGCTTACAGCGGGAGGGCAGGAATGAGCAGTTCTTC. Translating gives CASSLQREGRNEQFF.

The chain has TRBV15 and TRBJ2-7; 9 bases are a match to TRBD1. Germline assignment: CDR1 LNHNV and CDR2 YYDKDF (reference sequence). The CDR3 extends over 16 amino acids. The V and J ends lost 1 base and 3 bases, in that order; junction bases with no gene match: 7. CDR3: CATSRGRGTGLYEQYF. The CDR3 DNA reads TGTGCCACCAGCAGAGGTAGGGGGACAGGGCTCTACGAGCAGTACTTC.

The V gene is TRBV19, the J gene TRBJ2-1; D not resolved. The V end lost 1 base, the J end lost 7 bases, and 14 bases lay between the germline ends. CDR1 is LNHDA, CDR2 SQIVND, per germline (reference sequence). CDR3 length: 15 amino acids. In nucleotides, the CDR3 is TGTGCCAGTAGTATAGCGCCTGGGTCGTGGAATGAGCAGTTCTTC. It translates to CASSIAPGSWNEQFF.

On this clone itself: In the same sample, other DNA sequences code for this CDR3. The chain uses TRBV3-1 (or the pseudogene TRBV3-2) and TRBJ2-7, with D possibly being TRBD1 (6 bases). V lost 1 base, J lost 1 base, and 11 bases lay in between. There are 15 residues in the CDR3. Germline V CDR1 and CDR2: LGHDT, YNNKEL (reference sequence). CDR3 DNA sequence: TGTGCCAGCAGCCAAGCTCCTGGACAGTCCTACGAGCAGTACTTC. It translates to CASSQAPGQSYEQYF.

The chain uses TRBV28 and TRBJ2-3; TRBD2 is a possible D gene (6 bases). This CDR3 comprises 16 residues. V dropped 6 bases and J dropped 2 bases, with 18 bases sitting between them. CDR1 is MDHEN, CDR2 SYDVKM, per germline. The CDR3 DNA reads as TGTGCCAGCAGCCCTCCTGGCGGGACCCCCACAGATACGCAGTATTTT. Translation gives CASSPPGGTPTDTQYF.

The V gene is TRBV5-1, the J gene TRBJ2-3; D is uncertain. The CDR3 is 15 amino acids. Germline CDR1 SGHRS, CDR2 YFSETQ. V lost 1 base and J 2 bases, leaving 11 bases between the germline ends. As DNA, the CDR3 is TGCGCCAGCAGCTTGTCAGACATCCCCACAGATACGCAGTATTTT. Translation: CASSLSDIPTDTQYF. Variable domain in full (rest from reference TRBV5-1 and TRBJ2-3): KAGVTQTPRYLIKTRGQQVTLSCSPISGHRSVSWYQQTPGQGLQFLFEYFSETQRNKGNFPGRFSGRQFSNSRSEMNVSTLELGDSALYLCASSLSDIPTDTQYFGPGTRLTVL.

V usage is TRBV4-1 and J usage is TRBJ2-3; D is possibly TRBD1 (5 bases). The CDR3 has 17 residues. V lost 1 base to trimming and J lost 1 base, with 15 bases between them. Germline V gives CDR1 MGHRA, CDR2 YSYEKL. CDR3 sequence reads: CASSQVPQGRGTDTQYF. The CDR3 DNA reads TGCGCCAGCAGCCAAGTCCCCCAGGGTAGGGGCACAGATACGCAGTATTTT.

The chain links TRBV21-1 to TRBJ2-7. TRBV21-1 is a documented pseudogene. The CDR3 contains 16 residues. The CDR3 bases are TGTGCCAGCAGCAAAGTATGGGGGGCGCTGAGGCACGAGCAGTACTTC. This sequence encodes CASSKVWGALRHEQYF.

This clone showed up just a few times. The identical CDR3 is also encoded by other nucleotide sequences in the sample. CDR3 coding DNA: TGTGCCAGCAGCCCTAGGACGGGTGATAATTCACCCCTCCACTTT. It encodes CASSPRTGDNSPLHF. The chain uses TRBV5-4 and TRBJ1-6; D unclear. Trimming removed 4 bases at V and 5 bases at J, with 13 bases between. Germline V gene lookup returns CDR1 SGHNT and CDR2 YYREEE (reference sequence). This CDR3 spans 15 amino acids.

The rearrangement joins TRBV3-1 (or the pseudogene TRBV3-2) to TRBJ2-1; the D gene could be TRBD1 or TRBD2 (5 bases each). V was pared by 1 base and J by 7 bases, with 14 bases between. The CDR3 is 15 amino acids. Germline-derived CDR1 and CDR2 are LGHDT and YNNKEL (reference sequence). CDR3 sequence (DNA): TGTGCCAGCAGCCAAGGTGCAGGGCCGGGGAATGAGCAGTTCTTC. Protein product: CASSQGAGPGNEQFF.

The CDR3 nucleotides are TGTGCCAGCTCACAATCGGACAGGAATGAAAAACTGTTTTTT. It is translated as CASSQSDRNEKLFF. The chain employs TRBV18 and TRBJ1-4, with TRBD1 matching over 7 bases. The germline V gene encodes CDR1 KGHSH and CDR2 LQKENI. This CDR3 is 14 amino acids long. The trim removed 4 bases at V and 5 bases at J, leaving 4 bases unmatched.

This chain uses TRBV6-2 or TRBV6-3 with TRBJ1-1; D is unclear. Germline-derived CDR1 and CDR2 are MNHEY and SVGEGT. V lost 4 bases to trimming and J lost 1 base, with 4 bases between them. The CDR3 runs to 12 residues. The CDR3 DNA follows: TGTGCCAGCAGTTTTCCGAACACTGAAGCTTTCTTT. The encoded protein is CASSFPNTEAFF.

DNA of the CDR3: TGTGCCAGCAGGGGGGACAATCGACGGAACACTGAAGCTTTCTTT. Its protein is CASRGDNRRNTEAFF. The V and J genes are TRBV5-4 and TRBJ1-1; D is possibly TRBD1 (6 bases). V was cut by 5 bases and J by 1 base, with 15 bases left in between. Germline V gene lookup returns CDR1 SGHNT and CDR2 YYREEE (reference sequence). The CDR3 is 15 amino acids.

The chain is built from TRBV9 and TRBJ1-3, with TRBD1 as a possible D gene (6 bases). Trimming left V 2 bases short and J 3 bases short, with 18 bases between. CDR1 is SGDLS, CDR2 YYNGEE, per germline. This CDR3 has 17 residues. The CDR3 DNA reads as TGTGCCAGCAGCGTCACCCCGATGGGGGCTGGTGGAAACACCATATATTTT. Amino acid sequence: CASSVTPMGAGGNTIYF.

This CDR3 is CASRLGQTNTGELFF. For the CDR3, the DNA is TGTGCCAGCAGACTCGGACAGACGAACACCGGGGAGCTGTTTTTT. This rearrangement joins TRBV27 to TRBJ2-2; perhaps TRBD1 as D (6 bases). The ends were cut back, 6 bases at V and 0 bases at J, with 11 bases in the middle. The CDR3 spans 15 residues. Germline values: CDR1 MNHEY, CDR2 SMNVEV (reference sequence).

V gene TRBV5-1 combines with J gene TRBJ1-1; TRBD1 is a possible D gene (6 bases). V was trimmed by 2 bases and J by 1 base, leaving 18 bases between them. CDR3 size: 17 residues. CDR1 SGHRS and CDR2 YFSETQ come from the germline V gene. CDR3: CASSFDEPNRANTEAFF. The CDR3 bases are TGCGCCAGCAGCTTTGATGAGCCCAACAGGGCGAACACTGAAGCTTTCTTT. Supplemented by reference TRBV5-1 and TRBJ1-1, the full variable domain reads KAGVTQTPRYLIKTRGQQVTLSCSPISGHRSVSWYQQTPGQGLQFLFEYFSETQRNKGNFPGRFSGRQFSNSRSEMNVSTLELGDSALYLCASSFDEPNRANTEAFFGQGTRLTVV.

CDR3 residues: CASAQPGGNIQYF. The CDR3 DNA reads TGTGCCAGCGCGCAACCCGGGGGAAACATTCAGTACTTC. This chain links TRBV7-2 with TRBJ2-4; a weak D match, TRBD2 (6 bases). Germline V gene sequence: CDR1 SGHTA, CDR2 FQGNSA. The V end was cut by 8 bases, the J end by 6 bases, with 14 bases between. The CDR3 is 13 amino acids. Combining the CDR3 with reference TRBV7-2 and TRBJ2-4 gives the whole variable domain GAGVSQSPSNKVTEKGKDVELRCDPISGHTALYWYRQSLGQGLEFLIYFQGNSAPDKSGLPSDRFSAERTGGSVSTLTIQRTQQEDSAVYLCASAQPGGNIQYFGAGTRLSVL.